Presented here are 23 T cell receptor beta chains from one specimen sequenced in a study of human T cells and chemical hapten exposure. Time point: patch test 2, 6 weeks after DPC sensitization. The sample's treatment: therapeutic diphenylcyclopropenone sensitization with weekly scalp DPC. TCRdb re-called the RACE reads with MiXCR, one entry per CDR3 protein. The sample lists tens of thousands of distinct CDR3 sequences; about 9% were seen once. The sample consisted of whole blood, taken in connection with sensitization to the hapten diphenylcyclopropenone (DPC). Receptor source: a woman aged 50 to 60 with alopecia areata. Some clones in this sample may be carry-over from other donors' samples.

The chain carries TRBV7-3 and TRBJ2-1; the D gene could be TRBD1 or TRBD2 (7 bases each). Germline V gene data show CDR1 as SGHTA and CDR2 as FQGTGA. V was clipped by 5 bases and J by 3 bases, with 17 bases between them. This CDR3 comprises 16 residues. The CDR3 loop reads CASSRRGGQSYNEQFF. The CDR3 region has the DNA TGTGCCAGCAGCCGCCGCGGGGGACAGAGCTACAATGAGCAGTTCTTC.

This rearrangement joins TRBV29-1 to TRBJ1-2; 8 bases align to TRBD1. The ends lost 6 bases at V and 4 bases at J; junction bases unmatched: 10. Germline lookup yields CDR1 SQVTM and CDR2 ANQGSEA. CDR3 size: 14 residues. CDR3 residues: CSVPGQGGSYGYTF. CDR3 nucleotides: TGCAGCGTCCCAGGACAGGGCGGGAGCTATGGCTACACCTTC.

This chain links TRBV25-1 with TRBJ1-4, with D possibly being TRBD1 (5 bases). Trimming removed 1 base at V and 1 base at J, with 7 bases between. CDR3 size: 15 residues. Germline V gene sequence: CDR1 MGHDK, CDR2 SYGVNS. CDR3 nucleotides: TGTGCCAGCAGTGAATGGAGGGGAACTAATGAAAAACTGTTTTTT. Translating gives CASSEWRGTNEKLFF.

This clonotype appeared many times. This rearrangement joins TRBV10-3 to TRBJ1-4, with TRBD1 matching 7 bases. This CDR3 is 12 amino acids long. V lost 10 bases and J lost 8; bases outside the gene matches: 7. Germline V gives CDR1 ENHRY, CDR2 SYGVKD. This CDR3 is CATQGEGEKLFF. CDR3 coding DNA: TGTGCCACCCAGGGGGAAGGGGAAAAACTGTTTTTT.

This clonotype was recorded a few times. The chain uses TRBV27 and TRBJ2-7; D uncertain. V was pared by 5 bases and J by 0 bases, with 11 bases between. This CDR3 is built from 14 residues. Germline-derived CDR1 and CDR2 are MNHEY and SMNVEV (reference sequence). The CDR3 loop reads CASSPGPHSYEQYF. CDR3 DNA sequence: TGTGCCAGCAGTCCCGGGCCGCACTCCTACGAGCAGTACTTC.

This clonotype was found a few times. J is TRBJ1-5 and V is TRBV19; no reliable D call. Germline CDR1 reads LNHDA; CDR2 reads SQIVND (reference sequence). V gave up 7 bases and J gave up 7 bases, with 11 bases separating them. The CDR3 consists of 12 residues. CDR3 bases: TGTGCCAGTAATGACGCCGGGCAGCCCCAGCATTTT. Protein sequence: CASNDAGQPQHF.

The gene calls are TRBV6-2 or TRBV6-3 and TRBJ2-3; 14 positions agree with TRBD2. CDR3 size: 16 residues. Germline CDR1 is MNHEY and CDR2 is SVGEGT. J gave up 4 bases and V 5 bases, and 5 bases lay outside the gene matches. The CDR3 bases are TGTGCCAGCAGTGGGACTAGCGGGAGACCGGCAGATACGCAGTATTTT. Translating it yields CASSGTSGRPADTQYF.

This clonotype showed up many times. The gene calls are TRBV2 and TRBJ2-4, with D possibly TRBD1 on 6 matching bases. The CDR3 consists of 13 residues. CDR1 is SNHLY, CDR2 FYNNEI, per germline. The germline V and J ends were trimmed by 10 bases and 0 bases, with 10 bases remaining between them. Here the CDR3 reads CATGQLAKNIQYF. Here the CDR3 DNA reads TGTGCCACCGGACAGCTAGCCAAAAACATTCAGTACTTC.

This clonotype showed up just a few times. The CDR3 sequence: CSALGDTSYEQYF. The CDR3 nucleotides are TGCAGCGCCCTTGGGGACACCTCCTACGAGCAGTACTTC. The chain combines TRBV29-1 with TRBJ2-7; weak D call: TRBD1 (6 bases). The CDR3 is 13 residues long. The germline V gene encodes CDR1 SQVTM and CDR2 ANQGSEA. Trimming removed 7 bases at V and 0 bases at J, with 13 bases between.

This clonotype showed up just a few times. This rearrangement joins TRBV3-1 to TRBJ2-3, with 11 positions matching TRBD2. CDR3 length equals 15 residues. The germline CDR1 and CDR2 sequences are LGHDT and YNNKEL (reference sequence). V lost 4 bases to trimming and J lost 4 bases; unmatched junction nucleotides: 4. CDR3 residues: CASSPIAGGADTQYF. The CDR3 DNA reads as TGTGCCAGCAGCCCTATAGCGGGGGGGGCAGATACGCAGTATTTT.

In its sample, this clonotype was seen a few times. The V and J genes are TRBV5-4 and TRBJ2-3; D gene unclear. Germline values: CDR1 SGHNT, CDR2 YYREEE (reference sequence). The CDR3 is 14 residues long. Trimming removed 1 base from V and 2 bases from J, with 8 bases in between. The CDR3 loop is CASSLRDLTDTQYF. CDR3 in DNA: TGTGCCAGCAGCTTGAGGGATCTCACAGATACGCAGTATTTT.

The rearrangement links TRBV5-1 to TRBJ2-7, with D unresolved. Trimming took off 4 bases at V and 7 bases at J, with 12 bases between the two ends. CDR3 length equals 12 residues. Per the germline V gene, CDR1 is SGHRS and CDR2 is YFSETQ. The CDR3 DNA sequence: TGCGCCAGCAGCGTCGCTAGGGAAGAGCAGTACTTC. Protein: CASSVAREEQYF.

This clonotype was counted a few times. The chain is built from TRBV27 and TRBJ1-3; the D is unclear. V lost 10 bases, J lost 0 bases, and 22 bases lay in between. Germline V gives CDR1 MNHEY, CDR2 SMNVEV (reference sequence). The CDR3 contains 17 residues. CDR3 in amino acids: CATPIFGRACSGNTIYF. CDR3 nucleotides: TGTGCCACACCCATCTTCGGTAGGGCTTGCTCTGGAAACACCATATATTTT.

Details on this clonotype: Relative to the germline gene, one junction end is altered; a read error may explain this. The chain links TRBV15 to TRBJ2-7, with 8 bases aligning to TRBD1. This CDR3 is built from 16 residues. Germline V gene sequence: CDR1 LNHNV, CDR2 YYDKDF (reference sequence). The CDR3 coding sequence is TGTGCCACCAGCGGAGAAGACAGGGGTTCAACCTACGAGCAGTACTTC. Residues: CATSGEDRGSTYEQYF. Using reference TRBV15 and TRBJ2-7 for the parts outside the CDR3, the full variable domain is DAMVIQNPRYQVTQFGKPVTLSCSQTLNHNVMYWYQQKSSQAPKLLFHYYDKDFNNEADTPDNFQSRRPNTSFCFLDIRSPGLGDTAMYLCATSGEDRGSTYEQYFGPGTRLTVT.

Note on this clonotype: A single base separates this from a much larger clone, so it may be a read error. This is likely a read error, given that the CDR3 carries no conserved phenylalanine or tryptophan at its end. V gene TRBV4-3 combines with J gene TRBJ2-7; 13 nucleotides align to TRBD2. The V and J ends lost 2 bases and 9 bases, in that order; junction bases with no gene match: 4. The germline gives CDR1 LGHNA, CDR2 YSLEER. The CDR3 covers 14 residues. The CDR3 spells CASSQSGTSGVQYY. The CDR3 DNA reads TGCGCCAGCAGCCAATCCGGGACTAGCGGGGTGCAGTACTAC.

The chain combines TRBV19 with TRBJ2-7, with 8 nucleotides matching TRBD2. The CDR3 sequence is 14 residues long. The germline gives CDR1 LNHDA, CDR2 SQIVND (reference sequence). The V gene end was trimmed by 3 bases and the J gene end by 2 bases; junction bases not matched to a gene: 3. The CDR3 DNA follows: TGTGCCAGTAGTATGTTGCGGGGGGCCTACGAGCAGTACTTC. This translates into CASSMLRGAYEQYF.

This clonotype was observed at least ten times. The chain carries TRBV7-2 and TRBJ2-1; no definite D call. The CDR3 contains 15 residues. Germline V lookup: CDR1 SGHTA, CDR2 FQGNSA. V gave up 0 bases and J gave up 8 bases, with 14 bases separating them. The CDR3: CASSLAERLGHEQFF. CDR3 sequence (DNA): TGTGCCAGCAGCTTAGCCGAACGATTAGGCCATGAGCAGTTCTTC.

The J gene is TRBJ2-2, the V gene TRBV2; D remains unclear. V was shortened by 6 bases and J by 6 bases, with 11 bases between the two germline ends. The germline gives CDR1 SNHLY, CDR2 FYNNEI. The CDR3 contains 13 residues. The CDR3 is CASRAKEPGELFF. DNA for the CDR3: TGTGCCAGCAGGGCGAAGGAGCCCGGGGAGCTGTTTTTT.

The chain couples TRBV4-1 to TRBJ2-7; 7 bases are shared with TRBD1. V was clipped by 1 base and J by 2 bases; unmatched bases: 5. The CDR3 spans 15 residues. Germline V gene lookup returns CDR1 MGHRA and CDR2 YSYEKL. The CDR3 loop is CASSQGSQGAYEQYF. The CDR3 DNA sequence: TGCGCCAGCAGCCAAGGGTCGCAGGGGGCCTACGAGCAGTACTTC.

The table lists this clonotype with a few counts. This chain links TRBV13 with TRBJ2-3, with TRBD2 as a possible D gene (6 bases). From germline, CDR1 is PRHDT and CDR2 FYEKMQ (reference sequence). V lost 3 bases and J lost 5, with 18 bases in between. The CDR3 spans 16 residues. CDR3 DNA: TGTGCCAGCAGCTTCCTACTAGCCGGGCTTAAAGATACGCAGTATTTT. It specifies CASSFLLAGLKDTQYF.

This chain links TRBV12-3 or TRBV12-4 with TRBJ2-1; 8 nucleotides align to TRBD2. CDR3 length: 16 amino acids. The V gene end was trimmed by 7 bases and the J gene end by 1 base; junction bases not matched to a gene: 9. CDR3 DNA: TGTGCCAGCACCCTTGGCGGCGGGGGGTCCTACAATGAGCAGTTCTTC. Protein product: CASTLGGGGSYNEQFF.

This chain uses TRBV11-2 with TRBJ2-7, with TRBD2 identical over 9 bases. In germline, CDR1 is SGHAT, CDR2 FQNNGV. This CDR3 has 14 amino acids. The V gene end was trimmed by 5 bases and the J gene end by 3 bases; junction bases not matched to a gene: 5. This CDR3 reads CASSDGLARYEQYF. The CDR3 DNA is TGTGCCAGCAGCGACGGACTAGCGCGCTACGAGCAGTACTTC.

The chain couples TRBV5-6 to TRBJ1-2; 9 bases map to TRBD1. The CDR3 loop spans 15 amino acids. V trimming: 4 bases; J trimming: 1 base; junction bases outside the gene matches: 5. The germline gives CDR1 SGHDT, CDR2 YYEEEE. CDR3 in amino acids: CASSPGQGDNYGYTF. CDR3 bases: TGTGCCAGCAGCCCGGGACAGGGAGATAACTATGGCTACACCTTC.